This T cell receptor (beta chain) was retrieved from a study of blood T cell repertoires in COVID-19. Study-level background: Acute and convalescent COVID-19 specimens originated in the United States, Italy and Spain. In each case, the material was cDNA or gDNA derived from T cells, B-cell-depleted T cells, or PBMCs.

Authors' methods: Reference gene primers were amplified, and this amplification served to estimate nucleated cell counts. Only in-frame clones appear in the TCRdb table, and some are missing; sequencing was by immunoSEQ multiplex PCR. V and J calls and clone size are as listed in that table; D and trimming were resolved from the DNA. The sample contains about 220,000 clones, about 79% of which appear only once. Sequencing input: peripheral blood. This TCR came from a man aged 50-59 years with active or convalescent COVID-19.

The CDR3 DNA is TGTGCCAGCAGTCGAAAGGGACTCCTGAACACCGGGGAGCTGTTTTTT. It codes for CASSRKGLLNTGELFF. The chain combines TRBV6-6 with TRBJ2-2; weak D call: TRBD2 (6 bases). This CDR3 contains 16 residues. Trimming pared 5 bases from V and 1 base from J, leaving 14 bases between. The germline V gene has CDR1 MNHNY and CDR2 SVGAGI (reference sequence).